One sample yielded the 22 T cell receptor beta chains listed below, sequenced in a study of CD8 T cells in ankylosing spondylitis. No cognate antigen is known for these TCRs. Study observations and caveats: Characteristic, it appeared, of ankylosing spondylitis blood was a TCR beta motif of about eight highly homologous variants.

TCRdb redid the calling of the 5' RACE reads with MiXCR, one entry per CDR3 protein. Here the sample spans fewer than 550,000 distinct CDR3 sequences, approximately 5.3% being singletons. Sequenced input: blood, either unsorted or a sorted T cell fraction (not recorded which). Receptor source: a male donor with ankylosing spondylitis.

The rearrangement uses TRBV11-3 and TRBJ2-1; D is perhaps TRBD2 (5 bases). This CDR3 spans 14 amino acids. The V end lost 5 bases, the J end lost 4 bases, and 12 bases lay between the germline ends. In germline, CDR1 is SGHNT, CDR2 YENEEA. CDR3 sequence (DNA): TGTGCCAGCAGCGCGGGTCTCCTTTACAATGAGCAGTTCTTC. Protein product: CASSAGLLYNEQFF.

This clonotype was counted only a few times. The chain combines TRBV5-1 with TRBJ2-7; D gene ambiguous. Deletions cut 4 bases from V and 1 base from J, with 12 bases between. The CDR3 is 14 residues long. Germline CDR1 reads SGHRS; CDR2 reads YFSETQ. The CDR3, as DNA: TGCGCCAGCAGCCCTTTCGGTGAGTCCTACGAGCAGTACTTC. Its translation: CASSPFGESYEQYF.

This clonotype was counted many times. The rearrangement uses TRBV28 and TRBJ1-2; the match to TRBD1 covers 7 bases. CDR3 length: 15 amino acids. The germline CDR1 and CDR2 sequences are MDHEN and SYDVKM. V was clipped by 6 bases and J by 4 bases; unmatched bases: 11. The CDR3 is CASRWGQQVFYGYTF. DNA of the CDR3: TGTGCCAGCAGGTGGGGACAGCAAGTTTTCTATGGCTACACCTTC.

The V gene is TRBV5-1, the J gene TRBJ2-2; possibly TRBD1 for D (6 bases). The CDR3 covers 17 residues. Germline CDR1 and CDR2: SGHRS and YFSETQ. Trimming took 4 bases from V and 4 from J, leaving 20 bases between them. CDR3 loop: CASSPLPTGGATGELFF. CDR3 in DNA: TGCGCCAGCAGCCCCCTCCCGACAGGTGGGGCCACCGGGGAGCTGTTTTTT.

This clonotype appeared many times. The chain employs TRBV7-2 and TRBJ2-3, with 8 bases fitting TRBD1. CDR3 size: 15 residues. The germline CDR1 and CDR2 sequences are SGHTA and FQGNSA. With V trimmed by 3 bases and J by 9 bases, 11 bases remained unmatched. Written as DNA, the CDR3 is TGTGCCAGCAGCTTTAGGACAGGGAGCATAAGGACGCAGTATTTT. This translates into CASSFRTGSIRTQYF.

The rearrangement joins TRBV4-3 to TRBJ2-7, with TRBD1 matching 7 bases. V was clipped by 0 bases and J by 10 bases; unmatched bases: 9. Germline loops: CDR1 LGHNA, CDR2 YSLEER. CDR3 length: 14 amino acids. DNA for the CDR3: TGCGCCAGCAGCCAAGAGCCGGGGACAGAGATACAGTACTTC. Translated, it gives CASSQEPGTEIQYF.

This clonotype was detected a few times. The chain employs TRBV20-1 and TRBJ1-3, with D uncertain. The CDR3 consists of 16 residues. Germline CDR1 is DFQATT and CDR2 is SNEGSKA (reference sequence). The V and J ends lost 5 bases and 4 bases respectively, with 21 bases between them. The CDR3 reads CSASDPGPRVGNTIYF. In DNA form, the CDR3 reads TGCAGTGCTTCAGACCCGGGCCCTAGAGTGGGAAACACCATATATTTT.

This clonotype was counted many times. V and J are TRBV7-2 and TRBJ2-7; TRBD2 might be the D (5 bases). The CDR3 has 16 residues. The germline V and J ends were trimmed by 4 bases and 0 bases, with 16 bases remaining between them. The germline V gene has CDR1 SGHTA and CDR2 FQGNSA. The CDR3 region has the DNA TGTGCCAGCAGCTACGGGGTAGTAGGGAGCTCCTACGAGCAGTACTTC. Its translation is CASSYGVVGSSYEQYF.

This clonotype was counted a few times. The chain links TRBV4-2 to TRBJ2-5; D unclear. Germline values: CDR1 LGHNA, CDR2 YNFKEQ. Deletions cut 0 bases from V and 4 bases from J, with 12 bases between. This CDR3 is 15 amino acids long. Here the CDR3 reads CASSQDPRYRETQYF. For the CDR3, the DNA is TGTGCCAGCAGCCAAGATCCCCGCTACAGAGAGACCCAGTACTTC.

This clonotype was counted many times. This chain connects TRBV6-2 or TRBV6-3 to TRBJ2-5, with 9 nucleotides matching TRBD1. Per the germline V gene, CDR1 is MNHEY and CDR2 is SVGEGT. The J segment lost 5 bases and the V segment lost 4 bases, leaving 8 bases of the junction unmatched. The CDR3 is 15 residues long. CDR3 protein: CASSSGQGSWETQYF. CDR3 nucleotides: TGTGCCAGCAGTTCAGGACAGGGGAGCTGGGAGACCCAGTACTTC.

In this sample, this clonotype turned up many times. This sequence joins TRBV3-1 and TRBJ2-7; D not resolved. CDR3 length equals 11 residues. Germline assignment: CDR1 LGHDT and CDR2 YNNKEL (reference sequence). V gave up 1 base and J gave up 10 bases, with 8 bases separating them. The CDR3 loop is CASSQAITQYF. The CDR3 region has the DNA TGTGCCAGCAGCCAAGCCATCACCCAGTACTTC.

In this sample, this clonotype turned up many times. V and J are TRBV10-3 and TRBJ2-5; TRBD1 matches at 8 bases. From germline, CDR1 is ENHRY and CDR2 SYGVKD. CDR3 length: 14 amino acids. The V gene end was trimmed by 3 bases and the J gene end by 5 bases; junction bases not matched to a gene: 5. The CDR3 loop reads CAISDDRGSETQYF. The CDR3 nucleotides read TGTGCCATCAGTGATGACAGGGGCTCGGAGACCCAGTACTTC.

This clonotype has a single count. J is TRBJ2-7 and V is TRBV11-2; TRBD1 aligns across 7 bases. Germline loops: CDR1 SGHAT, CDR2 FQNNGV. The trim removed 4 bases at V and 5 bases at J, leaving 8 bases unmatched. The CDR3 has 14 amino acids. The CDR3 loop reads CASSSNRGFDEQYF. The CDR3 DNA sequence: TGTGCCAGCAGCTCAAACAGGGGATTTGACGAGCAGTACTTC.

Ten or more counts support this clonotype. Written as DNA, the CDR3 is TGTGCCAGCAGCAGGACAGAGGAGGGTGGCTACACCTTC. It is translated as CASSRTEEGGYTF. The J gene is TRBJ1-2, the V gene TRBV7-3; D is perhaps TRBD1 (6 bases). Per germline, CDR1 SGHTA and CDR2 FQGTGA. There are 13 residues in the CDR3. V was clipped by 5 bases and J by 7 bases, with 14 bases between them.

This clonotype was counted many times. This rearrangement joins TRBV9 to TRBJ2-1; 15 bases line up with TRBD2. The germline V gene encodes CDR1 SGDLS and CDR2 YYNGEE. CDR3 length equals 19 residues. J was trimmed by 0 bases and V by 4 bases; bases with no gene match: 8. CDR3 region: CASSPRTSGGAGSYNEQFF. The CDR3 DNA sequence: TGTGCCAGCAGCCCTCGGACTAGCGGGGGGGCAGGCTCCTACAATGAGCAGTTCTTC.

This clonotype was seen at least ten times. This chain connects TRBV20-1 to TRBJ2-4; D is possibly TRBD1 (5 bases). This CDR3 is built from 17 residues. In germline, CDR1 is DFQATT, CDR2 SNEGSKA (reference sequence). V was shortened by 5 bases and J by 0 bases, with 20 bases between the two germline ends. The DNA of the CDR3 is TGCAGTGCTCCAGGGTTTTCGGAGTTCCAAGCCAAAAACATTCAGTACTTC. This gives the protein CSAPGFSEFQAKNIQYF.

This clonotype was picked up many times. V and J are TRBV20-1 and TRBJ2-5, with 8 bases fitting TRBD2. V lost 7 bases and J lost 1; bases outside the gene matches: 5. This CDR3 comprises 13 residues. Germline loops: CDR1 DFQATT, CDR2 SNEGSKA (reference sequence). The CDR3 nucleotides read TGCAGTGGGTGGCGGGAGGTCCAAGAGACCCAGTACTTC. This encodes CSGWREVQETQYF.

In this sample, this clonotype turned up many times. The CDR3 DNA follows: TGTGCCAGCGGAACAGGGGCGACTGAAGCTTTCTTT. This encodes CASGTGATEAFF. The chain uses TRBV7-9 and TRBJ1-1; 7 bases agree with TRBD1. From germline, CDR1 is SEHNR and CDR2 FQNEAQ (reference sequence). This CDR3 is built from 12 residues. J lost 5 bases, V lost 8 bases, and 5 bases had no gene match.

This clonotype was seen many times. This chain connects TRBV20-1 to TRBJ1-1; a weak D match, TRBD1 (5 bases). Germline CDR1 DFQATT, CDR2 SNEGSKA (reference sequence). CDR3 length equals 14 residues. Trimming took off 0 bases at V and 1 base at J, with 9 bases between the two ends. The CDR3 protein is CSARDSGRNTEAFF. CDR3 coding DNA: TGCAGTGCTAGAGATTCAGGGAGGAACACTGAAGCTTTCTTT.

The CDR3 bases are TGTGCCAGCAGCTTAAGGGCGTCTAGCGGGGGCCCCACCTACGAGCAGTACTTC. Residues: CASSLRASSGGPTYEQYF. The chain is built from TRBV11-1 and TRBJ2-7; TRBD2 agrees at 10 bases. The germline V gene has CDR1 SGHAT and CDR2 FQDESV (reference sequence). There are 18 residues in the CDR3. Unmatched junction bases numbered 12, after V lost 2 bases and J lost 2 bases.

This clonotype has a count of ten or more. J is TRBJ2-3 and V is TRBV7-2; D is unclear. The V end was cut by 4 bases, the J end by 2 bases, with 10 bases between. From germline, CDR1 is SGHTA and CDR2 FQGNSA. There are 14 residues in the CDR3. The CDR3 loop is CASSSIVITDTQYF. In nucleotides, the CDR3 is TGTGCCAGCAGCTCGATCGTTATCACAGATACGCAGTATTTT.

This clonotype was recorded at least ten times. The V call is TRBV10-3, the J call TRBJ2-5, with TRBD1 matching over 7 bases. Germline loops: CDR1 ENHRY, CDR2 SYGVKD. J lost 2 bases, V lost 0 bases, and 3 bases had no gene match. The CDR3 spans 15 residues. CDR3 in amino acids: CAISESGQLQETQYF. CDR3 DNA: TGTGCCATCAGTGAGTCGGGACAGCTTCAAGAGACCCAGTACTTC.